This T cell receptor beta chain emerged from a study of T cells in Graves' hyperthyroidism and ophthalmopathy. Each diagnosis was grounded in clinical symptoms, serum thyroxine and TRAb, thyroid ultrasound, and orbital computed tomography. CDR3 length: 12 residues. CDR1 and CDR2 from the germline V gene are SNHLY and FYNNEI. The V end lost 8 bases, the J end lost 7 bases, and 12 bases lay between the germline ends. Concerning this clonotype itself: Its antigen remains unidentified.

The CDR3 regions of TCR beta were amplified from RNA transcripts. Initially, a first-round RT-PCR of the TCR CDR3 employed the HTBI primer set. Using its own MiXCR run on the multiplex PCR reads, TCRdb lists one record per CDR3 protein. The sample lists about 640,000 distinct CDR3 sequences; roughly 45% were seen once. General study results and limits: In the blood, most expanded thyroid clonotypes above 0.001 appeared as well. Model output signaled ophthalmopathy a median around 6.9 months ahead of onset.

The chain joins TRBV2 to TRBJ1-5; the D gene is possibly TRBD1 (5 bases). Material for sequencing was peripheral blood or thyroid tissue (not recorded which). This clonotype originated in an adult man with Graves' disease, either hyperthyroidism or ophthalmopathy (not recorded which). The CDR3 bases are TGTGCCAGCTCCCGGGACCGGCAGCCCCAGCATTTT. Amino acids: CASSRDRQPQHF.